The subject of this entry is one T cell receptor (beta chain). The V gene's germline CDR1 is MDHEN and CDR2 SYDVKM. This CDR3 is built from 14 residues. Trimming took 3 bases from V and 8 from J, leaving 16 bases between them. Produced via immunoSEQ multiplex PCR; TCRdb's table is partial and in-frame only. The sample comprises 64,000 or so clones, approximately 96% of which are singletons, and approximately 2.5% rests with the top ten. These data originate in a study of T cell changes during pregnancy in multiple sclerosis. The chain is built from TRBV28 and TRBJ1-2; D remains unclear. Sequenced here: CD8+ T cells from peripheral blood mononuclear cells, sampled after pregnancy. This clonotype originated in a female donor with multiple sclerosis, enrolled in a pregnancy study. In DNA form, the CDR3 reads TGTGCCAGCAGTTTGAACAGCCCCTGGGTCGGCTACACCTTC. It encodes CASSLNSPWVGYTF.